This TCR beta chain is drawn from a study of blood T cell repertoires in COVID-19. V lost 4 bases, J lost 5 bases, and 10 bases lay in between. CDR3 length equals 13 residues. Germline CDR1 is SGDLS and CDR2 is YYNGEE. TCRdb keeps only in-frame clones here, not all; method: immunoSEQ multiplex PCR. The sample has around 150,000 clones, about 81% seen once. The sequence was collected from a man in his 60s with active or convalescent COVID-19. The sequencing sample was made of peripheral blood. The genes are TRBV9 and TRBJ1-3; D gene unclear. The CDR3 loop reads CASSQRGRNTIYF. The CDR3 DNA follows: TGTGCCAGCAGCCAAAGAGGCCGAAACACCATATATTTT. Together with reference TRBV9 and TRBJ1-3, the CDR3 gives the full variable domain: DSGVTQTPKHLITATGQRVTLRCSPRSGDLSVYWYQQSLDQGLQFLIQYYNGEERAKGNILERFSAQQFPDLHSELNLSSLELGDSALYFCASSQRGRNTIYFGEGSWLTVV.